The 19 T cell receptor beta chains in this list originate from one sample, sequenced in a study of blood T cell repertoires in COVID-19. Profiling relied on immunoSEQ multiplex PCR, and the TCRdb table lists in-frame clones only, not all of them. The sample consists of roughly 120,000 clones, more than 75% of them appearing once. Sequencing was done on a sample of peripheral blood. All receptors come from a man over 45 with active COVID-19.

CDR3 nucleotides: TGCGCCAGCAGCCCAGCGCCAGGGGTGAGGGACAATGAGCAGTTCTTC. This codes for CASSPAPGVRDNEQFF. This chain joins TRBV5-1 and TRBJ2-1; D possibly corresponds to TRBD1 (6 bases). The CDR3 covers 16 residues. With 4 bases removed from V and 5 bases from J, the gap between germline ends came to 19 bases. Germline V gene data show CDR1 as SGHRS and CDR2 as YFSETQ.

J is TRBJ2-3 and V is TRBV25-1, with 12 bases identical to TRBD2. Trimming cost V 6 bases and J 0 bases; bases outside gene matches: 7. The V gene's germline CDR1 is MGHDK and CDR2 SYGVNS. The CDR3 contains 17 residues. The CDR3, as DNA: TGTGCCAGCAGGGGGGGAGGGACTAGCGGGAGCACAGATACGCAGTATTTT. Translated: CASRGGGTSGSTDTQYF.

The genes are TRBV9 and TRBJ1-1, with 7 bases aligning to TRBD1. The CDR3 is 12 amino acids. CDR1 is SGDLS, CDR2 YYNGEE, per germline. J lost 8 bases, V lost 4 bases, and 5 bases had no gene match. This CDR3 reads CASSPSDREAFF. The CDR3 DNA is TGTGCCAGCAGCCCATCGGACAGGGAAGCTTTCTTT. Looking up the rest from reference TRBV9 and TRBJ1-1 gives the full variable domain: DSGVTQTPKHLITATGQRVTLRCSPRSGDLSVYWYQQSLDQGLQFLIQYYNGEERAKGNILERFSAQQFPDLHSELNLSSLELGDSALYFCASSPSDREAFFGQGTRLTVV.

The chain carries TRBV19 and TRBJ1-3, with a weak D call TRBD1 (6 bases). The CDR3 spans 16 residues. The germline gives CDR1 LNHDA, CDR2 SQIVND (reference sequence). Deletions cut 5 bases from V and 9 bases from J, with 23 bases between. The CDR3 bases are TGTGCCAGTAGTGCTCCCCAACAGGGATCTGGTACCACCATATATTTT. It translates to CASSAPQQGSGTTIYF.

The chain uses TRBV15 and TRBJ2-7; weak D call: TRBD2 (5 bases). Germline V CDR1 and CDR2: LNHNV, YYDKDF (reference sequence). This CDR3 has 14 amino acids. Trimming left V 2 bases short and J 3 bases short, with 11 bases between. The CDR3 spells CATSRTLEGYEQYF. The CDR3 DNA reads TGTGCCACCAGCAGAACCTTAGAGGGCTACGAGCAGTACTTC. Full variable domain (rest looked up from reference TRBV15 and TRBJ2-7): DAMVIQNPRYQVTQFGKPVTLSCSQTLNHNVMYWYQQKSSQAPKLLFHYYDKDFNNEADTPDNFQSRRPNTSFCFLDIRSPGLGDTAMYLCATSRTLEGYEQYFGPGTRLTVT.

The chain couples TRBV11-3 to TRBJ2-2, with D perhaps TRBD2 (5 bases). Trimming removed 1 base from V and 1 base from J, with 10 bases in between. Per germline, CDR1 SGHNT and CDR2 YENEEA. The CDR3 totals 16 residues. In nucleotides, the CDR3 is TGTGCCAGCAGCTTAGCCTCCGGGAAGAACACCGGGGAGCTGTTTTTT. Translated, it gives CASSLASGKNTGELFF. Complete variable domain (other parts from reference TRBV11-3 and TRBJ2-2): EAGVVQSPRYKIIEKKQPVAFWCNPISGHNTLYWYLQNLGQGPELLIRYENEEAVDDSQLPKDRFSAERLKGVDSTLKIQPAELGDSAVYLCASSLASGKNTGELFFGEGSRLTVL.

The V and J genes are TRBV7-6 and TRBJ1-1; D is perhaps TRBD1 (5 bases). CDR3 length equals 15 residues. Germline-derived CDR1 and CDR2 are SGHVS and FNYEAQ. Between the trimmed V and J ends, which lost 2 bases and 4 bases, there was a span of 14 bases. The CDR3 sequence is CASSLFAGGTTEAFF. The CDR3 DNA is TGTGCCAGCAGCTTATTTGCGGGGGGGACCACTGAAGCTTTCTTT.

DNA of the CDR3: TGTGCCAGCACTTCGGACAGGGGAAGTTCACCCCTCCACTTT. Its translation is CASTSDRGSSPLHF. J is TRBJ1-6 and V is TRBV2; 9 bases fit TRBD1. V was pared by 7 bases and J by 9 bases, with 7 bases of the junction left unmatched. CDR1 and CDR2 from the germline V gene are SNHLY and FYNNEI. CDR3 size: 14 residues.

The chain employs TRBV5-1 and TRBJ2-3; 7 nucleotides match TRBD1. The germline gives CDR1 SGHRS, CDR2 YFSETQ. The V gene end was trimmed by 0 bases and the J gene end by 1 base; junction bases not matched to a gene: 8. The CDR3 contains 17 residues. The CDR3 region has the DNA TGCGCCAGCAGCTTGGGCTTCCAGGGGGTGGGCACAGATACGCAGTATTTT. This encodes CASSLGFQGVGTDTQYF.

The gene calls are TRBV5-1 and TRBJ1-2; TRBD1 might be the D (6 bases). The CDR3 length is 14 residues. V lost 3 bases and J lost 2, with 11 bases in between. Per the germline V gene, CDR1 is SGHRS and CDR2 is YFSETQ. The CDR3 DNA sequence: TGCGCCAGCAGCTCTCAGGGACAAAACTATGGCTACACCTTC. As protein: CASSSQGQNYGYTF.

This chain joins TRBV5-6 and TRBJ1-2; 8 bases line up with TRBD1. CDR1 SGHDT and CDR2 YYEEEE come from the germline V gene. V trimming: 4 bases; J trimming: 3 bases; junction bases outside the gene matches: 11. This CDR3 has 16 residues. CDR3 bases: TGTGCCAGCAGCCTGGACGGACAGGGCCTTTACTATGGCTACACCTTC. Its translation: CASSLDGQGLYYGYTF.

V and J are TRBV12-3 or TRBV12-4 and TRBJ1-2; 7 bases are a match to TRBD1. The CDR3 is 13 amino acids. V lost 1 base and J lost 8; bases outside the gene matches: 4. The CDR3 region is CASSLEGGLGYTF. The CDR3 DNA is TGTGCCAGCAGTTTAGAAGGGGGCTTAGGCTACACCTTC.

The chain has TRBV5-8 and TRBJ2-4; tentatively, D is TRBD1 (5 bases). CDR1 is SGHTS and CDR2 is YDEGEE in the germline V gene. This CDR3 comprises 17 residues. Between the trimmed V and J ends, which lost 0 bases and 0 bases, there was a span of 13 bases. CDR3 nucleotides: TGTGCCAGCAGCTTGGATTGGGCAGGGCTAGCCAAAAACATTCAGTACTTC. Its protein product is CASSLDWAGLAKNIQYF.

The chain uses TRBV10-3 and TRBJ2-1, with 7 positions matching TRBD1. Germline assignment: CDR1 ENHRY and CDR2 SYGVKD. Unmatched junction bases numbered 5, after V lost 6 bases and J lost 6 bases. The CDR3 totals 13 residues. The DNA of the CDR3 is TGTGCCATCAGACCCGACAGGGCCAATGAGCAGTTCTTC. It encodes CAIRPDRANEQFF.

This clone appeared once. The V gene is TRBV11-2, the J gene TRBJ2-1, with 10 bases fitting TRBD2. The CDR3 runs to 16 residues. Germline V lookup: CDR1 SGHAT, CDR2 FQNNGV. The J segment lost 3 bases and the V segment lost 5 bases, leaving 7 bases of the junction unmatched. The CDR3 DNA follows: TGTGCCAGCAGCCCAAGGCAGCGGGGGGGCTACAATGAGCAGTTCTTC. Amino acids: CASSPRQRGGYNEQFF.

The chain has TRBV6-1 and TRBJ2-2; 10 bases line up with TRBD2. The length of the CDR3 is 19 residues. Germline assignment: CDR1 MNHNS and CDR2 SASEGT. The J segment lost 4 bases and the V segment lost 3 bases, leaving 14 bases of the junction unmatched. CDR3 bases: TGTGCCAGCAGTGACGACAGGGTAGGGGTAGCGGGGGGCACCGGGGAGCTGTTTTTT. The encoded protein is CASSDDRVGVAGGTGELFF.

The V and J genes are TRBV25-1 and TRBJ2-2; 8 bases are shared with TRBD1. The CDR3 has 15 amino acids. Per germline, CDR1 MGHDK and CDR2 SYGVNS. V was clipped by 3 bases and J by 4 bases; unmatched bases: 4. CDR3 DNA: TGTGCCAGCAGTGAGAGACAGGGGAGCACCGGGGAGCTGTTTTTT. It yields the protein CASSERQGSTGELFF.

This chain uses TRBV5-6 with TRBJ2-2; 9 positions agree with TRBD1. Looked up from germline, CDR1 is SGHDT and CDR2 is YYEEEE. The CDR3 is made up of 17 amino acids. The ends lost 2 bases at V and 0 bases at J; junction bases unmatched: 5. CDR3 in amino acids: CASSFGQGTANTGELFF. The CDR3 bases are TGTGCCAGCAGCTTTGGACAGGGGACCGCGAACACCGGGGAGCTGTTTTTT.

This clone was seen just once. The J gene is TRBJ2-7, the V gene TRBV3-1 (or the pseudogene TRBV3-2); D perhaps matches TRBD1 (6 bases). The CDR3 totals 13 residues. V was cut by 8 bases and J by 7 bases, with 18 bases left in between. Germline CDR1 LGHDT, CDR2 YNNKEL (reference sequence). CDR3 DNA: TGTGCCAGCCAGGGGATACAGGGTTCGGAGCAGTACTTC. This gives the protein CASQGIQGSEQYF.